The rows below give T cell receptor beta chains drawn from one sample of a study of blood T cell repertoires in COVID-19. Only in-frame clones appear in the TCRdb table, and some are missing; sequencing was by immunoSEQ multiplex PCR. Of around 620,000 clones listed, around 90% were seen once; the top ten hold around 0.3%. The sequencing input was peripheral blood. The receptors originated from a woman aged 18-35 years with acute or convalescent COVID-19. The CDR3 runs from the conserved cysteine through the conserved F or W. A D gene is named only where the DNA matches it firmly. Clone size, where shown, is once, few, many, or a class for clones that have expanded.

d_call clone_size j_call v_call cdr3_nt cdr3_aa
- - TRBJ1-1 TRBV28 TGTGCCAGCAGTGGACTTACTGAAGCTTTCTTT CASSGLTEAFF
- - TRBJ1-1 TRBV5-6 TGTGCCAGCAGCGACGCCGCGGGCGGTGAAGCTTTCTTT CASSDAAGGEAFF
- - TRBJ2-2 TRBV5-4 TGTGCCAGCAGCTCAGACAGGACCGGGGAGCTGTTTTTT CASSSDRTGELFF
- - TRBJ1-2 TRBV5-4 TGTGCCAGCAGCTTGGGTCGGGACATGACTAACTATGGCTACACCTTC CASSLGRDMTNYGYTF
- once TRBJ1-2 TRBV7-9 TGTGCCAGCAGCTTAGCCGGGAGCTATGGCTACACCTTC CASSLAGSYGYTF
- - TRBJ1-1 TRBV5-1 TGCGCCAGCAGCAATTCAGGGTTTTTGAACACTGAAGCTTTCTTT CASSNSGFLNTEAFF
- - TRBJ1-2 TRBV4-3 TGCGCCAGCAGCCAAGATCAAAGGGGCTGGGGCTATGGCTACACCTTC CASSQDQRGWGYGYTF
- - TRBJ2-3 TRBV21-1 TGTGCCAGCAGCAGCCCCGGGACAGGGACCACAGATACGCAGTATTTT CASSSPGTGTTDTQYF
TRBD1 - TRBJ1-5 TRBV4-1 TGCGCCAGCAGCCAACCGGGACAGGGTAATCAGCCCCAGCATTTT CASSQPGQGNQPQHF
- - TRBJ2-7 TRBV7-9 TGTGCCAGCAGCACCGGGACTCATACCTACGAGCAGTACTTC CASSTGTHTYEQYF
TRBD2 - TRBJ2-7 TRBV7-6 TGTGCCAGCAGCCTCGGGGGGGGGCAGCGAAACGAGCAGTACTTC CASSLGGGQRNEQYF
TRBD1 - TRBJ1-1 TRBV5-4 TGTGCCAGCAGCCGTGGACAGGGGGGATTGGACACTGAAGCTTTCTTT CASSRGQGGLDTEAFF
TRBD2 once TRBJ2-5 TRBV5-1 TGCGCCAGCAGCTTGGTCGTTCTAGCGGAGACCCAAGAGACCCAGTACTTC CASSLVVLAETQETQYF
- once TRBJ1-2 TRBV28 TGTGCCAGCAGTTACGCTGGTTTGGGGCGGAGCGGCTACACCTTC CASSYAGLGRSGYTF
- - TRBJ1-4 TRBV25-1 TGTGCCAGCGGCGTCGCAGGCCAGAATGAAAAACTGTTTTTT CASGVAGQNEKLFF
TRBD1 - TRBJ2-4 TRBV5-6 TGTGCCAGCAGCCGGGGACAGCTTACAGCCAAAAACATTCAGTACTTC CASSRGQLTAKNIQYF
TRBD1 - TRBJ1-2 TRBV30 TGTGCCTTTCAGGGGGCGGCCTATGGCTACACCTTC CAFQGAAYGYTF
TRBD2 once TRBJ2-3 TRBV4-1 TGCGCCAGCAGCCAGTTGGGACTAGATGCAGATACGCAGTATTTT CASSQLGLDADTQYF
- - TRBJ1-6 TRBV18 TGTGCCAGCTCACCCCGGGACACCATAATAAGGGCGGATTCACCCCTCCACTTT CASSPRDTIIRADSPLHF
- - TRBJ2-7 TRBV7-9 TGTGCCAGCAGCATTACTAGCTCCTACGAGCAGTACTTC CASSITSSYEQYF
- - TRBJ1-1 TRBV18 TGTGCCAGCTCACCAGGGCGGAACACTGAAGCTTTCTTT CASSPGRNTEAFF
- - TRBJ2-7 TRBV13 TGTGCCAGCAGTTTTTCTACAGGGTCGACTGCCTACGAGCAGTACTTC CASSFSTGSTAYEQYF
TRBD1 - TRBJ1-1 TRBV12-3/TRBV12-4 TGTGCCAGCAGGGGGACAGGTAGGACTGAAGCTTTCTTT CASRGTGRTEAFF
TRBD2 - TRBJ2-1 TRBV5-8 TGTGCCAGCAGCTTGGGGCAAGGGACTAGCGGGGGGAATGAGCAGTTCTTC CASSLGQGTSGGNEQFF
TRBD1 - TRBJ1-1 TRBV29-1 TGCAGCGTTGAACGGGGACAGAGTACTGAAGCTTTCTTT CSVERGQSTEAFF
- - TRBJ2-4 TRBV7-2 TGTGCCAGCAGCTTAACATCAGGGCCGGTGGCCAAAAACATTCAGTACTTC CASSLTSGPVAKNIQYF
- - TRBJ2-1 TRBV30 TGTGCCTGGATCCGGAATGAGCAGTTCTTC CAWIRNEQFF
TRBD1 - TRBJ2-3 TRBV3-1/TRBV3-2 TGTGCCAGCAGACAGGGGGCTAAAGATACGCAGTATTTT CASRQGAKDTQYF
- once TRBJ1-2 TRBV7-9 TGTGCCAGCAGTCCACAGGACTATGGCTACACCTTC CASSPQDYGYTF
- - TRBJ1-1 TRBV20-1 TGCAGTGCCAGGGGCGTCGTTGCTTTCTTT CSARGVVAFF
- - TRBJ1-2 TRBV21-1 TGTGCCAGCAGCAAATCCCGGGGGGAATATGGCTACACCTTC CASSKSRGEYGYTF
TRBD1 - TRBJ1-2 TRBV7-9 TGTGCCAGCAGTCCTCTCGGGACAGGGGTCAACTATGGCTACACCTTC CASSPLGTGVNYGYTF
TRBD1 - TRBJ1-2 TRBV5-1 TGCGCCAGCAGCCGATCCGGGACAGGTCTTAAGTCGGTGGGCTATGGCTACACCTTC CASSRSGTGLKSVGYGYTF
TRBD1 once TRBJ2-1 TRBV4-1 TGCGCCAGCAGCTCCCGGGACAGGAGTTCCTACAATGAGCAGTTCTTC CASSSRDRSSYNEQFF
- once TRBJ2-2 TRBV5-6 TGTGCCAGCAGCTTGTCAGGGTCGAGGGAGCTGTTTTTT CASSLSGSRELFF
TRBD1 - TRBJ1-3 TRBV5-4 TGTGCCAGCAGCTTTATTGGACAGGGGGCTGGAAACACCATATATTTT CASSFIGQGAGNTIYF
TRBD2 few TRBJ2-1 TRBV9 TGTGCCAGCAGCGCCATGCGGAGCGGGGGCCTTAGCTCCTACAATGAGCAGTTCTTC CASSAMRSGGLSSYNEQFF
- once TRBJ1-2 TRBV5-8 TGTGCCAGCAGCCCGGCGGTCTATGGCTACACCTTC CASSPAVYGYTF
- - TRBJ1-1 TRBV5-6 TGTGCCAGCAGCTTGTGGCGGTACGGGAACAGGAACACTGAAGCTTTCTTT CASSLWRYGNRNTEAFF
- once TRBJ2-2 TRBV11-3 TGTGCCAGCAGCCAGGGCACCGGGGAGCTGTTTTTT CASSQGTGELFF
TRBD2 - TRBJ2-1 TRBV6-6 TGTGCCAGCAGTCCCCGGACTAGCGGGGGGCAGCGGGGCTCCTACAATGAGCAGTTCTTC CASSPRTSGGQRGSYNEQFF
- - TRBJ1-2 TRBV19 TGTGCCAGTAGTACCATGGACCGGGGAGGCTACACCTTC CASSTMDRGGYTF
- - TRBJ1-2 TRBV6-2/TRBV6-3 TGTGCCAGCAGTTCCCAGGGGAATGGCTATGGCTACACCTTC CASSSQGNGYGYTF
TRBD1 - TRBJ2-1 TRBV24-1 TGTGCCACCAGTGAAGGACAGGGAGGTATCAGTGAGCAGTTCTTC CATSEGQGGISEQFF
- - TRBJ2-2 TRBV5-8 TGTGCCAGCAGCTTCCGAGGGGGTCTGAACACCGGGGAGCTGTTTTTT CASSFRGGLNTGELFF
- - TRBJ1-1 TRBV18 TGTGCCAGCTCTACTACGAACACTGAAGCTTTCTTT CASSTTNTEAFF